A few counts support the clone carrying this TCR beta chain. The antigen is not known. The CDR3 spans 15 residues. V lost 8 bases, J lost 2 bases, and 18 bases lay in between. Per germline, CDR1 SNHLY and CDR2 FYNNEI. Expressed TCRB transcripts were sequenced after all isolated RNA was converted to cDNA. Generated by immunoSEQ multiplex PCR, the TCRdb table keeps only in-frame clones and is missing some. This table has nearly 250,000 clones, around 14% appearing once. This entry is derived from a study of beta chain features in type 1 diabetes. Overall study findings and caveats: For patients, the naive, central memory and Treg TCRB repertoires appeared more alike than for healthy donors. VDJ junctions from patients with type 1 diabetes contained fewer insertions and more deletions. There was a moderate but significant shortening of TCRB CDR3s in all four CD4+ subsets of Type 1 diabetes patients.

The chain is built from TRBV2 and TRBJ1-2; D possibly corresponds to TRBD1 (5 bases). The receptor's source is a woman in her thirties or forties in good health. Source material: naive CD4+ T cells from blood. The chain's CDR3 is CASAPRTPLNYGYTF. CDR3 bases: TGTGCCAGCGCCCCGCGGACACCACTCAACTATGGCTACACCTTC.